Described below is a single TCR beta chain sequence and its context. What it binds is unknown. CDR1 MNHEY and CDR2 SVGAGI come from the germline V gene. V lost 4 bases and J lost 4, with 14 bases in between. This CDR3 is built from 15 residues. This entry comes from a study of cytomegalovirus exposure and HLA in healthy donors. Study context: Most genotyped donors, 65% to 85% of about 430, had Caucasian-associated genetic ancestry.

Both 60 Vbeta primers and 13 Jbeta primers went into the PCR. Assay: immunoSEQ multiplex PCR; the TCRdb copy retains only in-frame clones and omits some. The sample has around 100,000 clones; roughly 84% are singletons. Overall study findings and caveats: The Asian-associated ancestry cluster reportedly had fewer N-insertions than the approximately 670-donor mean in a later analysis. Another analysis was done later, and it associated approximately 17,000 TCR beta sequences with HLA alleles at 0.05 false discovery rate.

The receptor's source is a woman younger than 35 in good health and CMV-seronegative. The V call is TRBV6-5, the J call TRBJ2-1; D possibly corresponds to TRBD1 (6 bases). Sequencing was carried out using PBMCs. CDR3: CASSWQGQIYNEQFF. The CDR3 DNA reads TGTGCCAGCAGTTGGCAGGGGCAAATATACAATGAGCAGTTCTTC.